This TCR beta chain derives from a study of post-analysis software for immune sequencing data. Study at large: In terms of disease course, relapsing-remitting, secondary progressive and progressive-relapsing multiple sclerosis were included.

Comments on this clonotype: As yet, its antigen is unknown.

Tagging with unique molecular identifiers was a feature of the TCR beta cDNA libraries. The authors obtained approximately 460,000 cDNA molecules from about 0.94 to 9.7 million T cells. MiXCR, run by TCRdb on the PCR reads, gives a single entry per CDR3 protein. This sample has 750,000 to 950,000 distinct CDR3 sequences; around 46% occur once, and the top ten carry roughly 4.9%. The length of the CDR3 is 15 residues. Germline V gives CDR1 LGHNA, CDR2 YSLEER. The V end lost 0 bases, the J end lost 5 bases, and 10 bases lay between the germline ends. Study-level findings and limits: Comparison with controls showed significantly lower normalized Chao1 diversity in multiple sclerosis patients. When patients were compared with controls, a handful of TRBV segments were more frequent, TRBV5-6, TRBV5-1 and TRBV20-1 among them.

Sequenced input: blood. This rearrangement joins TRBV4-3 to TRBJ1-4; D gene unclear. This TCR was recovered from a girl aged 5-17 years with multiple sclerosis. The CDR3 spells CASSQEGQPNEKLFF. The CDR3 DNA sequence: TGCGCCAGCAGCCAAGAGGGCCAGCCGAATGAAAAACTGTTTTTT.